This TCR beta chain was found in a study of human T cells and chemical hapten exposure. Overall study context: Per-sample TCR yields varied mainly from small pooled library volume differences.

Noted time point: healthy volunteer bleed at 6 weeks. It was from unfractionated whole blood that total RNA was extracted. Study-level points and caveats: DPC sensitization did not alter TCRs above 1 in 1000 frequency.

The V end was cut by 3 bases, the J end by 4 bases, with 18 bases between. The CDR3 is 16 amino acids. Germline values: CDR1 SGHAT, CDR2 FQNNGV. With respect to this clonotype: Its antigen is currently unknown.

Individual cDNA molecules (in the library) carried attached unique molecular identifiers. Per the original data handling: Around 91,000 TCRs per sample was the median, with a range of roughly 23,224 to 750,000. MiXCR, run by TCRdb on the RACE reads, gives a single entry per CDR3 protein. The authors' filters were not applied to this entry. The sample has 65,000 to 80,000 distinct CDR3 sequences, about 9% seen once; the top ten hold roughly 1.5%. The V call is TRBV11-2, the J call TRBJ1-1; D may be TRBD1 (5 bases). The specimen was whole blood. This receptor was identified in a male donor in good health. Some clones in this sample may be carry-over from other donors' samples. The CDR3 DNA reads TGTGCCAGCAGCTTCGGCAGGGAATTCAGGAGCACTGAAGCTTTCTTT. This encodes CASSFGREFRSTEAFF.